The source of this T cell receptor beta chain is a study of blood T cell repertoires in COVID-19. V lost 5 bases to trimming and J lost 7 bases; unmatched junction nucleotides: 5. Germline CDR1 SGHAT, CDR2 FQDESV (reference sequence). This CDR3 has 14 amino acids. Sequencing used immunoSEQ multiplex PCR; TCRdb keeps in-frame clones, though not all of them. The table lists over 200,000 clones, 87% of them singletons. The chain uses TRBV11-1 and TRBJ1-4; 9 bases match TRBD1. The sample taken for sequencing was peripheral blood. The receptor comes from a woman aged 18-29 years who had recovered from COVID-19. Here the CDR3 DNA reads TGTGCCAGCAGCCAGACAGGGGGAAGTGAAAAACTGTTTTTT. Translation gives CASSQTGGSEKLFF.